This T cell receptor beta chain stems from a study of blood T cell repertoires in COVID-19. The wider study: Samples of COVID-19 (acute and convalescent) were obtained from the United States, Italy and Spain. In each case, the material was cDNA or gDNA derived from T cells, B-cell-depleted T cells, or PBMCs.

Authors' processing steps: Estimation of nucleated cell counts was performed using reference gene primer amplification. The table came from immunoSEQ multiplex PCR; TCRdb's copy has only in-frame clones and leaves some out. D and trimming come from the DNA, and the V and J calls and clone size come from that table. The sample lists tens of thousands of clones, about 80% occurring once. The CDR3 totals 15 residues. Deletions cut 6 bases from V and 5 bases from J, with 17 bases between. Germline CDR1 reads GTSNPN; CDR2 reads SVGIG (reference sequence). This TCR derives from a human donor in a cohort sampled during active COVID-19. The material sequenced was peripheral blood. The V gene is TRBV30, the J gene TRBJ1-6, with D unresolved. The CDR3 DNA follows: TGTGCCTGCAACTTAGTTAACCTTGATAATTCACCCCTCCACTTT. It codes for CACNLVNLDNSPLHF. The full variable domain, its missing parts supplied by reference TRBV30 and TRBJ1-6, is SQTIHQWPATLVQPVGSPLSLECTVEGTSNPNLYWYRQAAGRGLQLLFYSVGIGQISSEVPQNLSASRPQDRQFILSSKKLLLSDSGFYLCACNLVNLDNSPLHFGNGTRLTVT.